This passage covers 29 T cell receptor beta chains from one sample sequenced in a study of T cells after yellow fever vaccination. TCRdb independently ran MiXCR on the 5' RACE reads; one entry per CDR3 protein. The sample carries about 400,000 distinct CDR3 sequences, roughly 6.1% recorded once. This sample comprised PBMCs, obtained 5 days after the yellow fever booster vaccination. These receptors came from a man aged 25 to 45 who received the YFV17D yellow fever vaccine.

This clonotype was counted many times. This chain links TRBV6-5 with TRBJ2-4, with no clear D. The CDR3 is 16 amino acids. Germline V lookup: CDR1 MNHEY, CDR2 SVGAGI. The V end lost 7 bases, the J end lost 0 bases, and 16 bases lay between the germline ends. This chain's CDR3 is CASKDLSGVAKNIQYF. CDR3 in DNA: TGTGCCAGCAAAGACTTAAGTGGAGTAGCCAAAAACATTCAGTACTTC.

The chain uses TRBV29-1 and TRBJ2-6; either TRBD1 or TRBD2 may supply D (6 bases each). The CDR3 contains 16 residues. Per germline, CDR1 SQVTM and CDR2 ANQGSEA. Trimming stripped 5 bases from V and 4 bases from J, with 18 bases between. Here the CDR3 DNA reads TGCAGCGTTAGGGGGGCGAGGGGTCCCGGGGCCAACGTCCTGACTTTC. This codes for CSVRGARGPGANVLTF. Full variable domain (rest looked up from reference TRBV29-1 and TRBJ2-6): SAVISQKPSRDICQRGTSLTIQCQVDSQVTMMFWYRQQPGQSLTLIATANQGSEATYESGFVIDKFPISRPNLTFSTLTVSNMSPEDSSIYLCSVRGARGPGANVLTFGAGSRLTVL.

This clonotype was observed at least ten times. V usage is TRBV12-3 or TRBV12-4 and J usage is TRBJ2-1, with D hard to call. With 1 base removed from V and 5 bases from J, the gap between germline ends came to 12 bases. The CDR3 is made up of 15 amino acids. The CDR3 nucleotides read TGTGCCAGCAGTTTAGGGTCCTCGGGCCACAATGAGCAGTTCTTC. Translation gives CASSLGSSGHNEQFF.

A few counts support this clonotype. Here the CDR3 reads CSVTDYKSGTGELFF. In DNA form, the CDR3 reads TGCAGCGTTACCGACTATAAGTCAGGGACCGGGGAGCTGTTTTTT. The chain uses TRBV29-1 and TRBJ2-2; possibly TRBD1 or TRBD2 for D (5 bases each). Trimming removed 5 bases at V and 5 bases at J, with 18 bases between. The V gene's germline CDR1 is SQVTM and CDR2 ANQGSEA. The CDR3 has 15 residues.

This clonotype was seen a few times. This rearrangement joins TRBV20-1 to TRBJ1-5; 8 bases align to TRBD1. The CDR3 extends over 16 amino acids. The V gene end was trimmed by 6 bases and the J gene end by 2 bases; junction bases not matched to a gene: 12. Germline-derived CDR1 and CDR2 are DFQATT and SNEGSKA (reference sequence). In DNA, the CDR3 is TGCAGTGCATCAGGGGGCGCGGGGGTTGGCAATCAGCCCCAGCATTTT. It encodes CSASGGAGVGNQPQHF.

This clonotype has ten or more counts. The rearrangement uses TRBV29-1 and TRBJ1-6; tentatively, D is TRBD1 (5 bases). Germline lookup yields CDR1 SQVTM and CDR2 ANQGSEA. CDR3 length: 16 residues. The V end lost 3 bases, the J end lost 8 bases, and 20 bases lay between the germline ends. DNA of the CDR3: TGCAGCGTTGACTCATCGCCGGGGGAGCCCTATTCACCCCTCCACTTT. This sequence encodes CSVDSSPGEPYSPLHF.

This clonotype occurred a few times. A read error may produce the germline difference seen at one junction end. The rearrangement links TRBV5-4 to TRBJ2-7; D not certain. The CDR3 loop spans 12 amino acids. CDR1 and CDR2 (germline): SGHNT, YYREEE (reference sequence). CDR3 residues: CASSLASDEQYF. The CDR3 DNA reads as TGTGCCAGCAGCTTGGCCTCCGACGAGCAGTACTTC.

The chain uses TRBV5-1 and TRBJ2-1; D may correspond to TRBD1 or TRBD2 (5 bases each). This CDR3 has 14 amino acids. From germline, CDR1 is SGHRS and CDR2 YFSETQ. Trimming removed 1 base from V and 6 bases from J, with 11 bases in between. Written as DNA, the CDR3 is TGCGCCAGCAGCTTGTTGGGGACGGGCAATGAGCAGTTCTTC. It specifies CASSLLGTGNEQFF.

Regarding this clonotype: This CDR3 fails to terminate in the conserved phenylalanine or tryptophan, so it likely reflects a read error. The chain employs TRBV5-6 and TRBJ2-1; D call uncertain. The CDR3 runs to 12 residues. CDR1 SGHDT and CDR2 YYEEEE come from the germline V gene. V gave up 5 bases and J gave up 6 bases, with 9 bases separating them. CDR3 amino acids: CASSSSGNEQFY. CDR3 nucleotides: TGTGCCAGCAGTTCCTCGGGCAATGAGCAGTTCTAC.

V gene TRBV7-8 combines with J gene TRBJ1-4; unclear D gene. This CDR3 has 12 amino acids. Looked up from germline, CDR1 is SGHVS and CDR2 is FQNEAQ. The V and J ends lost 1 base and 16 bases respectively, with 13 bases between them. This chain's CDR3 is CASSLVLGFPFF. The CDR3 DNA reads TGTGCCAGCAGCTTAGTTTTAGGTTTTCCGTTTTTT.

CDR3 nucleotide sequence: TGCAGTGCTTCACGACAGGGCGGAACTGAAGCTTTCTTT. Residues: CSASRQGGTEAFF. This chain connects TRBV20-1 to TRBJ1-1; TRBD1 aligns across 7 bases. With 5 bases clipped from V and 5 bases from J, the junction kept 8 bases outside the gene matches. This CDR3 spans 13 amino acids. Per the germline V gene, CDR1 is DFQATT and CDR2 is SNEGSKA (reference sequence).

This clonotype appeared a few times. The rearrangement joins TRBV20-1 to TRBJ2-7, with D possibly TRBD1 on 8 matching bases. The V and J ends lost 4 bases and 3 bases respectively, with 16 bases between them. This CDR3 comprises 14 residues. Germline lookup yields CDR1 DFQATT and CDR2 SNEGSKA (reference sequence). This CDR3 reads CSAKGGDRYYEQYF. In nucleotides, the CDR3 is TGCAGTGCTAAGGGGGGGGACAGGTACTACGAGCAGTACTTC.

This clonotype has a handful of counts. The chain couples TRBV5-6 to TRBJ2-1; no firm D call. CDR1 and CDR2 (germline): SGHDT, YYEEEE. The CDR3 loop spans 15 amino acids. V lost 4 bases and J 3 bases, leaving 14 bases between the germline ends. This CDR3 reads CASSTQPRNYNEQFF. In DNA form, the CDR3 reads TGTGCCAGCAGCACGCAACCCCGTAACTACAATGAGCAGTTCTTC.

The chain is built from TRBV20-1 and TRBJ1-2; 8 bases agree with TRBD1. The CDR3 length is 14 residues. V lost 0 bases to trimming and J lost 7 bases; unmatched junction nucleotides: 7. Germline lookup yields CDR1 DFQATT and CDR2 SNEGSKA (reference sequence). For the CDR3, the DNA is TGCAGTGCTAGAGATAAGGACAGGGCATCTGGCTACACCTTC. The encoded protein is CSARDKDRASGYTF.

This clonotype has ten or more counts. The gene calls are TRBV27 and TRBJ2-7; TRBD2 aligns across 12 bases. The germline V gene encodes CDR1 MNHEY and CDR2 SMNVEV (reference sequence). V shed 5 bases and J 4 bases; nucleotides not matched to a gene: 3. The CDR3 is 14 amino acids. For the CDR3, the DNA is TGTGCCAGCAGTGGAACTAGCGGGGGGTACGAGCAGTACTTC. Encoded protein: CASSGTSGGYEQYF.

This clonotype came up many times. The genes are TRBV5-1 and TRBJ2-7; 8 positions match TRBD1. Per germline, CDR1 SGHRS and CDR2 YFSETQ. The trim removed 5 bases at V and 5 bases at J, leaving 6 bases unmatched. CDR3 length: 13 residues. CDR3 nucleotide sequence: TGCGCCAGCAGGACAGGGGTGTCTGACGAGCAGTACTTC. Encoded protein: CASRTGVSDEQYF.

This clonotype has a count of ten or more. This CDR3 is CAWSRGALYEQYF. For the CDR3, the DNA is TGTGCCTGGAGTCGGGGGGCCCTCTACGAGCAGTACTTC. The gene calls are TRBV30 and TRBJ2-7; maybe TRBD2 (7 bases). Trimming left V 2 bases short and J 3 bases short, with 11 bases between. The length of the CDR3 is 13 residues. Germline CDR1 is GTSNPN and CDR2 is SVGIG (reference sequence).

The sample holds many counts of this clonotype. CDR3 loop: CASSVEGFTGELFF. In nucleotides, the CDR3 is TGCGCCAGCTCCGTTGAAGGTTTTACCGGGGAGCTGTTTTTT. The rearrangement uses TRBV5-1 and TRBJ2-2; no definite D call. CDR1 is SGHRS and CDR2 is YFSETQ in the germline V gene. The V and J ends lost 7 bases and 5 bases respectively, with 15 bases between them. CDR3 length equals 14 residues.

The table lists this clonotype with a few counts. Here the CDR3 DNA reads TGTGCCAGCACCCGGGGGACTAGCGGGAATGAGCAGTTCTTC. It is translated as CASTRGTSGNEQFF. The rearrangement joins TRBV28 to TRBJ2-1; 12 nucleotides match TRBD2. Germline loops: CDR1 MDHEN, CDR2 SYDVKM. V dropped 7 bases and J dropped 7; count of bases not matched to a gene: 5. The CDR3 spans 14 residues.

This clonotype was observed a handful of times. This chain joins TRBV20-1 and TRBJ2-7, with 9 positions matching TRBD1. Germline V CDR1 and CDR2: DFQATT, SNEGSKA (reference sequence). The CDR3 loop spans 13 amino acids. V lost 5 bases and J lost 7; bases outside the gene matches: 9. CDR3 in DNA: TGCAGTGCTTCCTACAGGGGGCTATGGGAGCAGTACTTC. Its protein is CSASYRGLWEQYF.

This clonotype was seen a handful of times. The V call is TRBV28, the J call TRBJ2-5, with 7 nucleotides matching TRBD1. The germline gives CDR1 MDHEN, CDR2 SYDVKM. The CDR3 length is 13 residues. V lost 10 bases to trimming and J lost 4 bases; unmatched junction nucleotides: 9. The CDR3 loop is CATSRPGGETQYF. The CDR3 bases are TGTGCCACCTCCCGTCCAGGGGGAGAGACCCAGTACTTC.

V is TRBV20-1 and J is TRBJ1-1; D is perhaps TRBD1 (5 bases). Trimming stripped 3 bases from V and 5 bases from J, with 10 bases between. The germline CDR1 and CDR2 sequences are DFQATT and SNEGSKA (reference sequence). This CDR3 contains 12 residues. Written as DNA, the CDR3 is TGCAGTGCTAGTTGGGGGGGAACTGAAGCTTTCTTT. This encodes CSASWGGTEAFF.

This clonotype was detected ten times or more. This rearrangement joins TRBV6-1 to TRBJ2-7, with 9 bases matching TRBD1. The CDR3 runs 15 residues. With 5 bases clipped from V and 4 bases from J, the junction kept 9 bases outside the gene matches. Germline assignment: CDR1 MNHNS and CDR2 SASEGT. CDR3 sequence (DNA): TGTGCCAGCAGTCGGCTAACAGGGGGCATTTACGAGCAGTACTTC. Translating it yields CASSRLTGGIYEQYF.

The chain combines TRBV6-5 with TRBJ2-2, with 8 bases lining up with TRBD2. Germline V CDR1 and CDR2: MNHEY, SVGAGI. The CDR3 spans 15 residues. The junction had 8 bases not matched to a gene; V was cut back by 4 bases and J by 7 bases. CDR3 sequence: CASSSSAGVGGELFF. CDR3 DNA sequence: TGTGCCAGCAGTTCCTCAGCGGGAGTTGGCGGGGAGCTGTTTTTT.

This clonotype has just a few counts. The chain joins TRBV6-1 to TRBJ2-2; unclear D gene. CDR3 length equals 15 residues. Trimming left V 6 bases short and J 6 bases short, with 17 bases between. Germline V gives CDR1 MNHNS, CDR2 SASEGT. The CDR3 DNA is TGTGCCAGCAGCCGCCCGAAGGGCCTTCCCGGGGAGCTGTTTTTT. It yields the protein CASSRPKGLPGELFF.

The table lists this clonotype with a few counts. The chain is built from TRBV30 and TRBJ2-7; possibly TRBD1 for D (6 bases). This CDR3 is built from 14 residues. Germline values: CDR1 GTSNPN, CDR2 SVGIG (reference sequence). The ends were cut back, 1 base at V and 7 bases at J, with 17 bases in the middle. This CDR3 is CAWSAFLGAREQYF. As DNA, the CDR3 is TGTGCCTGGAGTGCTTTCCTGGGGGCGAGAGAGCAGTACTTC.

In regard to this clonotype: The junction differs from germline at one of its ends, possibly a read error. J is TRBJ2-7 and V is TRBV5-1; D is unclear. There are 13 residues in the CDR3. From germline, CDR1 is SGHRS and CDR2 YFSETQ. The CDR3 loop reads CASSLGESYELYF. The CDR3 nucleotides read TGCGCCAGCAGCTTGGGGGAATCCTACGAGCTGTACTTC.

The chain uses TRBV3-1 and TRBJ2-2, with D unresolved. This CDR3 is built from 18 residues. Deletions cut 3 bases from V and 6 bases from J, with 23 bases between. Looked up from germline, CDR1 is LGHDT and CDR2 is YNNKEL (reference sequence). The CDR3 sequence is CASSHKGGGSKIAGELFF. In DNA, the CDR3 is TGTGCCAGCAGCCATAAGGGTGGCGGAAGTAAGATCGCCGGGGAGCTGTTTTTT.

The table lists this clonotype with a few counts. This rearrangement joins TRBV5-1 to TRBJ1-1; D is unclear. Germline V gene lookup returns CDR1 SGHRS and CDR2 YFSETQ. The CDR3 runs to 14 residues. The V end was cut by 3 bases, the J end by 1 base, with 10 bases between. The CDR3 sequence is CASSYTIQNTEAFF. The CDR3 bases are TGCGCCAGCAGCTATACGATCCAGAACACTGAAGCTTTCTTT.